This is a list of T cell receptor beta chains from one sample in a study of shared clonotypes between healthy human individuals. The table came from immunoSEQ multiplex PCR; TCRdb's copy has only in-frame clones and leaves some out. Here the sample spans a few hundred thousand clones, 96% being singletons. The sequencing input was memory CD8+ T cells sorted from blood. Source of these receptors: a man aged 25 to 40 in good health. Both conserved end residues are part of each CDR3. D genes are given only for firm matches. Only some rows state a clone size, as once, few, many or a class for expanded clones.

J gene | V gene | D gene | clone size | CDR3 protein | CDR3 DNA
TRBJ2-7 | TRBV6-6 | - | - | CASKTRTPSYEQYF | TGTGCCAGCAAGACCCGGACCCCGTCCTACGAGCAGTACTTC
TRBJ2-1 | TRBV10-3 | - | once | CAISGYNEQFF | TGTGCCATCAGTGGGTACAATGAGCAGTTCTTC
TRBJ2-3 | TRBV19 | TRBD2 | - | CASSDGRTSGRKATDTQYF | TGTGCCAGTAGTGATGGAAGGACTAGCGGGAGAAAGGCCACAGATACGCAGTATTTT
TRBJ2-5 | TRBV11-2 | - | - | CASSLGGYNRGETQYF | TGTGCCAGCAGCTTAGGGGGGTACAATAGGGGAGAGACCCAGTACTTC
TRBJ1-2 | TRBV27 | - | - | CASSPVFRMYGYTF | TGTGCCAGCAGCCCCGTTTTCCGGATGTATGGCTACACCTTC
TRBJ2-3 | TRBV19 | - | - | CASSADRVTDTQYF | TGTGCCAGTAGTGCGGATCGAGTCACAGATACGCAGTATTTT
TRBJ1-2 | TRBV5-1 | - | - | CASSFGAGYGYTF | TGCGCCAGCAGCTTTGGGGCAGGGTATGGCTACACCTTC
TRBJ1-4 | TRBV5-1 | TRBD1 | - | CASSLRQGRWEKLFF | TGCGCCAGCAGCCTACGACAGGGGCGGTGGGAAAAACTGTTTTTT
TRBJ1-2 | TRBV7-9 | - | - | CASSLGVQRGYTF | TGTGCCAGCAGCTTGGGGGTACAGAGGGGCTACACCTTC
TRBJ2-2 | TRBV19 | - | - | CASSITRYTGELFF | TGTGCCAGTAGTATCACCAGGTATACCGGGGAGCTGTTTTTT
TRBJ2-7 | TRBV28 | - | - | CASSFVGGVGEQYF | TGTGCCAGCAGTTTTGTCGGAGGGGTTGGCGAGCAGTACTTC
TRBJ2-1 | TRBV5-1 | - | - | CASSLQGWEQFF | TGCGCCAGCAGCTTACAGGGATGGGAGCAGTTCTTC
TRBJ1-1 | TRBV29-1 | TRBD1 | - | CSVERTGVGAFF | TGCAGCGTTGAAAGAACAGGGGTCGGCGCTTTCTTT
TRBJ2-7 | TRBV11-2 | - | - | CASSLSAGSPVYEQYF | TGTGCCAGCAGCTTATCTGCGGGGAGTCCAGTCTACGAGCAGTACTTC
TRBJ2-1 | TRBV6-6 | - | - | CASSPRRGGSYNEQFF | TGTGCCAGCAGTCCGCGCAGGGGGGGATCCTACAATGAGCAGTTCTTC
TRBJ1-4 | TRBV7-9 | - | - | CASSLWSNEKLFF | TGTGCCAGCAGCTTATGGTCTAATGAAAAACTGTTTTTT
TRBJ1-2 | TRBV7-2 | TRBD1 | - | CASSTTQGARSGYTF | TGTGCCAGCAGCACTACACAGGGGGCCCGGAGTGGCTACACCTTC
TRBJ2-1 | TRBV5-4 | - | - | CASSLVPNEQFF | TGTGCCAGCAGCTTGGTGCCCAATGAGCAGTTCTTC
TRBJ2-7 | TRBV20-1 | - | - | CSPLSYEQYF | TGCAGTCCTTTATCCTACGAGCAGTACTTC
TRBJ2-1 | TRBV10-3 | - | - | CAISGTGPTYNEQFF | TGTGCCATCAGTGGAACAGGGCCAACCTACAATGAGCAGTTCTTC
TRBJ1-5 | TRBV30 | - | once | CAWSVGWGARYQPQHF | TGTGCCTGGAGTGTAGGCTGGGGGGCGAGATATCAGCCCCAGCATTTT
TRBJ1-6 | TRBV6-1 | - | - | CASSDLRGRSSSPLHF | TGTGCCAGCAGTGATCTCAGGGGCCGGAGTAGTTCACCCCTCCACTTT
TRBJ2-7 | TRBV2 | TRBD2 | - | CASKLAGPSYEQYF | TGTGCCAGCAAATTAGCGGGTCCTTCCTACGAGCAGTACTTC
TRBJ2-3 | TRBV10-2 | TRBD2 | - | CAIGLAADTQYF | TGCGCCATAGGACTAGCGGCAGATACGCAGTATTTT
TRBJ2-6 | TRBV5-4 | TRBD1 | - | CASSLGQGVAGANVLTF | TGTGCCAGCAGCTTGGGACAGGGAGTTGCTGGGGCCAACGTCCTGACTTTC
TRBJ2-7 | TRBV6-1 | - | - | CATITLASSYEQYF | TGTGCCACCATAACTCTAGCGAGCTCCTACGAGCAGTACTTC
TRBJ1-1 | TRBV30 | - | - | CAWSALEAAEAFF | TGTGCCTGGAGTGCACTAGAGGCTGCTGAAGCTTTCTTT
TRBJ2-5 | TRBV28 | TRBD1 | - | CASGDRGIQETQYF | TGTGCCAGCGGGGACAGGGGGATACAAGAGACCCAGTACTTC
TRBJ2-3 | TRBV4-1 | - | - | CASSHLQDTQYF | TGCGCCAGCAGCCACCTTCAAGATACGCAGTATTTT
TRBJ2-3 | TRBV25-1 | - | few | CASSEYDTQYF | TGTGCCAGCAGTGAATATGATACGCAGTATTTT
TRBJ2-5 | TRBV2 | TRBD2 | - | CASSDPTSGRGETQYF | TGTGCCAGCAGTGATCCGACTAGCGGGAGGGGGGAGACCCAGTACTTC
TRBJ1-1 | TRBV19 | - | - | CASSIGVQVTEAFF | TGTGCCAGTAGTATAGGCGTGCAGGTCACTGAAGCTTTCTTT
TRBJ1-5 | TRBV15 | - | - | CATSVAAGRGNQPQHF | TGTGCCACCAGCGTAGCCGCGGGACGGGGCAATCAGCCCCAGCATTTT
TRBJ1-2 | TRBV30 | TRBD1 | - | CACDRGPGYGYTF | TGTGCCTGCGACAGGGGGCCGGGCTATGGCTACACCTTC
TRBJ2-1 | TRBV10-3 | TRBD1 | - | CAISDAGGWFF | TGTGCCATCAGTGACGCAGGGGGATGGTTCTTC
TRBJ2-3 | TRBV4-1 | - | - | CASSQDPPLATSTDTQYF | TGCGCCAGCAGCCAAGATCCCCCTCTTGCGACTAGCACAGATACGCAGTATTTT
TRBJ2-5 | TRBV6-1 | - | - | CASSQQANRETQYF | TGTGCCAGCAGTCAACAGGCTAATCGAGAGACCCAGTACTTC
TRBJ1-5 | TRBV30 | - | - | CAWSVRGYGNQPQHF | TGTGCCTGGAGTGTACGAGGGTATGGCAATCAGCCCCAGCATTTT
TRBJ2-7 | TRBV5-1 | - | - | CASSSGRTDHEQYF | TGCGCCAGCAGCTCGGGGCGCACTGACCACGAGCAGTACTTC
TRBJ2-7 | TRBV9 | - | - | CASNNGDSYEQYF | TGTGCCAGCAATAATGGTGACTCCTACGAGCAGTACTTC
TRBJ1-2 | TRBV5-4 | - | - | CASSRDGFYGYTF | TGTGCCAGCAGCCGCGACGGATTCTATGGCTACACCTTC
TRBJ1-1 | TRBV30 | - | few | CASQQENEAFF | TGTGCCTCACAACAGGAGAATGAAGCTTTCTTT